This T cell receptor beta chain was sequenced in a study of vaccination and CD4 T cells after COVID-19. Overall study: Median time from COVID diagnosis to post-COVID sampling was 101 days (35 to 161).

Treatment given: approximately 10-day PBMC culture with coronavirus spike peptide pools or control peptides (ViraFEST assay). CD4+ T-cell collection from the unexposed donor predated the COVID-19 pandemic (2011-2018). V was pared by 4 bases and J by 2 bases, with 14 bases between. Germline CDR1 reads SEHNR; CDR2 reads FQNEAQ (reference sequence). This CDR3 comprises 15 residues. Oncomine TCR Beta short-read sequencing was applied to DNA from cultured CD4+ T cells. MiXCR was run by TCRdb on the PCR reads, yielding one entry per CDR3 protein. The sample contains about 5,900 distinct CDR3 sequences, roughly 36% of which appear only once. As concerns this clonotype: As yet, its antigen is unknown.

Source material: CD4+ T cells from blood, cultured in vitro. The chain carries TRBV7-9 and TRBJ2-5, with D maybe TRBD1 (6 bases). The sequence was collected from a human donor in good health. The CDR3 DNA sequence: TGTGCCAGCAGCTCAGGGGTCCGGGAACAAGAGACCCAGTACTTC. Its translation is CASSSGVREQETQYF.